The 3 T cell receptor beta chains below all came from one sample that was sequenced in a study of Tregs in tolerant kidney transplant recipients. The table came from immunoSEQ multiplex PCR; TCRdb's copy has only in-frame clones and leaves some out. The sample has about 87,000 clones, more than 85% seen once. Here the sequenced sample was CD4+ T cells from blood, taken before the transplant. The receptors here all came from a human donor who received a combined kidney and bone marrow transplant.

J is TRBJ2-4 and V is TRBV28, with D possibly TRBD2 on 5 matching bases. V lost 5 bases and J 0 bases, leaving 5 bases between the germline ends. CDR1 MDHEN and CDR2 SYDVKM come from the germline V gene. The CDR3 covers 13 residues. Here the CDR3 reads CASSREAKNIQYF. DNA for the CDR3: TGTGCCAGCAGTCGGGAAGCCAAAAACATTCAGTACTTC.

The chain is built from TRBV6-1 and TRBJ2-5; 8 bases map to TRBD2. CDR1 and CDR2 (germline): MNHNS, SASEGT. Trimming cost V 2 bases and J 7 bases; bases outside gene matches: 12. The length of the CDR3 is 16 residues. Here the CDR3 reads CASSENPPLAGGTQYF. The CDR3 nucleotides are TGTGCCAGCAGTGAAAACCCCCCTCTTGCGGGGGGGACCCAGTACTTC.

V gene TRBV5-4 combines with J gene TRBJ2-1; 9 bases are a match to TRBD2. Per the germline V gene, CDR1 is SGHNT and CDR2 is YYREEE (reference sequence). The CDR3 extends over 15 amino acids. The J segment lost 0 bases and the V segment lost 4 bases, leaving 2 bases of the junction unmatched. The CDR3 coding sequence is TGTGCCAGCAGCGGCGGGGGGGGCTCCTACAATGAGCAGTTCTTC. This codes for CASSGGGGSYNEQFF.